This T cell receptor (beta chain) was recovered during a study of PD-1 blockade in classical Hodgkin lymphoma. Time point here: cycle 4 day 1 (C4D1), after more than five weeks of nivolumab. There was relapse after autologous stem cell transplantation in every patient, and there was variation in brentuximab vedotin exposure. Some clones are missing from TCRdb's copy, which holds only in-frame ones; the method was immunoSEQ multiplex PCR. This sample has about 23,000 clones, with 70% to 90% found just once. This clone was seen a few times. Source: peripheral blood mononuclear cells (PBMCs), taken before the fourth cycle of nivolumab. The sequence was collected from a human donor with classical Hodgkin lymphoma.

CDR3 sequence reads: CASSKTGGNEQFF. The DNA for the CDR3 is TGTGCCAGCAGCAAGACAGGGGGTAATGAGCAGTTCTTC. V usage is TRBV5-6 and J usage is TRBJ2-1; 9 nucleotides align to TRBD1. V trimming: 4 bases; J trimming: 7 bases; junction bases outside the gene matches: 3. The germline V gene encodes CDR1 SGHDT and CDR2 YYEEEE. The length of the CDR3 is 13 residues.